Below are 25 T cell receptor beta chains sequenced from a single sample in a study of control samples from healthy donors and cancer patients. Profiled with immunoSEQ multiplex PCR; TCRdb holds only in-frame clones, not every one. Found here are roughly 86,000 clones, around nine tenths of them singletons; the top ten hold under 4%. Material: blood. The source of these receptors is a woman aged 18-29 years in good health.

CDR3 loop: CASRYTGTGSDAAFF. CDR3 bases: TGCGCCAGCAGGTACACCGGGACAGGGTCCGATGCGGCTTTCTTT. This rearrangement joins TRBV10-2 to TRBJ1-1, with 9 bases identical to TRBD1. V was clipped by 6 bases and J by 11 bases; unmatched bases: 16. CDR1 and CDR2 (germline): WSHSY, SAAADI. The CDR3 has 15 residues.

This chain links TRBV5-1 with TRBJ1-1, with 7 bases fitting TRBD1. Germline-derived CDR1 and CDR2 are SGHRS and YFSETQ. This CDR3 comprises 16 residues. The J segment lost 3 bases and the V segment lost 4 bases, leaving 12 bases of the junction unmatched. In nucleotides, the CDR3 is TGCGCCAGCAGCCTCAACCCCTGGCAGGGGGACACTGAAGCTTTCTTT. Translating gives CASSLNPWQGDTEAFF.

This rearrangement joins TRBV7-9 to TRBJ2-7, with 9 bases identical to TRBD1. Germline V gene lookup returns CDR1 SEHNR and CDR2 FQNEAQ (reference sequence). With 2 bases clipped from V and 7 bases from J, the junction kept 6 bases outside the gene matches. The CDR3 consists of 14 residues. CDR3 region: CASSLNRGLGEQYF. CDR3 nucleotide sequence: TGTGCCAGCAGCTTAAACAGGGGGCTAGGAGAGCAGTACTTC.

The rearrangement uses TRBV2 and TRBJ1-6, with 9 bases aligning to TRBD1. The CDR3 is made up of 15 amino acids. V lost 4 bases and J lost 7; bases outside the gene matches: 5. From germline, CDR1 is SNHLY and CDR2 FYNNEI. CDR3 protein: CASSAWDRENSPLHF. CDR3 in DNA: TGTGCCAGCAGTGCCTGGGACAGGGAAAATTCACCCCTCCACTTT.

The chain has TRBV11-2 and TRBJ1-1, with 7 bases fitting TRBD1. After removal of 2 bases from V and 0 bases from J, the junction contained 3 bases not matched to a gene. The CDR3 covers 15 residues. CDR1 and CDR2 from the germline V gene are SGHAT and FQNNGV. The CDR3 loop is CASSLQGEMNTEAFF. CDR3 sequence (DNA): TGTGCCAGCAGCTTACAGGGGGAGATGAACACTGAAGCTTTCTTT.

The chain recombines TRBV2 with TRBJ2-1; D not resolved. Germline lookup yields CDR1 SNHLY and CDR2 FYNNEI. V gave up 3 bases and J gave up 0 bases, with 9 bases separating them. The CDR3 is 15 residues long. CDR3 nucleotides: TGTGCCAGCAGTGATTTTGCGGTCTCCTACAATGAGCAGTTCTTC. Protein product: CASSDFAVSYNEQFF.

Turning to this clone: The junction shows a germline mismatch at one end, possibly a read error. J is TRBJ1-3 and V is TRBV14; D gene unclear. The CDR3 sequence is 15 residues long. Germline loops: CDR1 SGHDN, CDR2 FVKESK. CDR3 sequence: CASSQDSGPGNTIYF. In DNA form, the CDR3 reads TGTGCCAGCAGCCAAGACTCAGGCCCTGGTAACACCATATATTTT.

This clone has just a few counts. V and J are TRBV5-1 and TRBJ1-1, with D uncertain. Between the trimmed V and J ends, which lost 0 bases and 4 bases, there was a span of 19 bases. The CDR3 extends over 17 amino acids. Germline V gives CDR1 SGHRS, CDR2 YFSETQ. The CDR3 reads CASSLEPLAGLGTEAFF. CDR3 sequence (DNA): TGCGCCAGCAGCTTGGAGCCCTTGGCAGGCCTGGGCACTGAAGCTTTCTTT.

The chain uses TRBV6-1 and TRBJ1-2; no clear D. Between the trimmed V and J ends, which lost 1 base and 4 bases, there was a span of 7 bases. Germline V gene data show CDR1 as MNHNS and CDR2 as SASEGT. The CDR3 sequence is 13 residues long. The CDR3 DNA sequence: TGTGCCAGCAGTGAAGAGGGCAGCTATGGCTACACCTTC. It is translated as CASSEEGSYGYTF.

This clone occurred a few times. The chain combines TRBV7-6 with TRBJ1-5; D perhaps matches TRBD1 (6 bases). This CDR3 has 20 residues. V was cut by 1 base and J by 6 bases, with 28 bases left in between. Germline V gives CDR1 SGHVS, CDR2 FNYEAQ. DNA for the CDR3: TGTGCCAGCAGCTTAGGGTCCGGGACACCCGCCGGGATTGGTGTTCAGCCCCAGCATTTT. This encodes CASSLGSGTPAGIGVQPQHF.

The DNA of the CDR3 is TGTGCCAGCAGTGAAAGAGTGACAGGCGCATACTCTGGAAACACCATATATTTT. Translated, it gives CASSERVTGAYSGNTIYF. V is TRBV6-1 and J is TRBJ1-3, with a possible D match to TRBD1 (6 bases). Per germline, CDR1 MNHNS and CDR2 SASEGT. The CDR3 totals 18 residues. With 2 bases removed from V and 0 bases from J, the gap between germline ends came to 17 bases.

This clone has just one count. This chain uses TRBV1 with TRBJ2-1; TRBD2, as called in the table, went unchecked against the DNA. TRBV1 is designated a pseudogene. This CDR3 contains 15 residues. CDR3 sequence (DNA): TGCACCAGCAGCCAAGAGACTCCAGACTACAATGAGCAGTTCTTC. Amino acid sequence: CTSSQETPDYNEQFF.

The gene calls are TRBV19 and TRBJ1-6, with D perhaps matching TRBD1 (6 bases). The CDR3 is 14 amino acids. Between the trimmed V and J ends, which lost 4 bases and 9 bases, there was a span of 13 bases. Germline CDR1 LNHDA, CDR2 SQIVND (reference sequence). The CDR3 loop reads CASSNAAGASPLHF. The CDR3 DNA follows: TGTGCCAGTAGTAATGCGGCAGGGGCTTCACCCCTCCACTTT.

The chain couples TRBV5-1 to TRBJ1-1; D uncertain. Germline V gene sequence: CDR1 SGHRS, CDR2 YFSETQ. V shed 2 bases and J shed 0 bases, with 11 bases lying between them. The CDR3 length is 15 residues. CDR3 bases: TGCGCCAGCAGCTTCAACGACCCGCTGAACACTGAAGCTTTCTTT. This gives the protein CASSFNDPLNTEAFF.

The chain joins TRBV10-2 to TRBJ1-5; the match to TRBD1 covers 9 bases. The germline V gene encodes CDR1 WSHSY and CDR2 SAAADI. The CDR3 extends over 13 amino acids. The V gene end was trimmed by 7 bases and the J gene end by 6 bases; junction bases not matched to a gene: 4. Here the CDR3 reads CASKDRGAQPQHF. The DNA for the CDR3 is TGCGCCAGCAAGGACAGGGGAGCTCAGCCCCAGCATTTT.

This clone was seen a handful of times. The sample holds other DNA sequences that translate to the same CDR3. The CDR3 coding sequence is TGCGCCAGCAGCTTGGGAGCGGTCACAGATACGCAGTATTTT. It is translated as CASSLGAVTDTQYF. The chain employs TRBV5-1 and TRBJ2-3, with D possibly TRBD2 on 5 matching bases. The germline V gene has CDR1 SGHRS and CDR2 YFSETQ. Trimming cost V 0 bases and J 2 bases, with 7 bases left between them. The CDR3 has 14 amino acids.

The chain uses TRBV4-1 and TRBJ1-1, with D unresolved. The germline V gene encodes CDR1 MGHRA and CDR2 YSYEKL. V dropped 6 bases and J dropped 3 bases, with 11 bases sitting between them. This CDR3 is built from 13 residues. CDR3 amino acids: CASSRAVDTEAFF. CDR3 DNA sequence: TGCGCCAGCAGTCGGGCAGTTGACACTGAAGCTTTCTTT.

The gene calls are TRBV27 and TRBJ1-1; no firm D call. V lost 5 bases and J lost 3, with 19 bases in between. The germline V gene has CDR1 MNHEY and CDR2 SMNVEV (reference sequence). CDR3 size: 16 residues. CDR3 in DNA: TGTGCCAGCAGTCCCCGGGCCCTTCCCGCAGACACTGAAGCTTTCTTT. The encoded protein is CASSPRALPADTEAFF.

The chain couples TRBV6-5 to TRBJ2-7, with 9 bases aligning to TRBD1. From germline, CDR1 is MNHEY and CDR2 SVGAGI. J was trimmed by 3 bases and V by 5 bases; bases with no gene match: 8. The CDR3 contains 15 residues. The CDR3 DNA reads as TGTGCCAGCAGTCCGATGGGACAGGGAATCTACGAGCAGTACTTC. Its protein product is CASSPMGQGIYEQYF.

This clone was recorded once. This rearrangement joins TRBV4-2 to TRBJ1-2; D is possibly TRBD1 (6 bases). The CDR3 contains 14 residues. The germline V and J ends were trimmed by 2 bases and 6 bases, with 13 bases remaining between them. CDR1 is LGHNA, CDR2 YNFKEQ, per germline. The CDR3 sequence is CASSQREQGDGYTF. CDR3 nucleotides: TGTGCCAGCAGCCAAAGGGAACAGGGAGATGGCTACACCTTC.

This chain uses TRBV9 with TRBJ2-1; 10 bases are shared with TRBD1. J was trimmed by 6 bases and V by 4 bases; bases with no gene match: 10. Germline V gene data show CDR1 as SGDLS and CDR2 as YYNGEE. The CDR3 has 16 amino acids. CDR3 protein: CASSPPGTGDFNEQFF. The CDR3 DNA is TGTGCCAGCAGCCCCCCCGGGACAGGGGACTTCAATGAGCAGTTCTTC.

The chain uses TRBV5-1 and TRBJ1-3; D gene ambiguous. The CDR3 spans 16 residues. The germline V gene encodes CDR1 SGHRS and CDR2 YFSETQ. V lost 1 base and J lost 2, with 13 bases in between. This CDR3 is CASSLNLRETGNTIYF. CDR3 coding DNA: TGCGCCAGCAGCTTGAATTTAAGGGAAACTGGAAACACCATATATTTT.

CDR3 bases: TGTGCCAGCAGCTCGACTACAGGGTATACGCAGTATTTT. This encodes CASSSTTGYTQYF. This chain links TRBV7-2 with TRBJ2-3; TRBD1 is a possible D gene (6 bases). V was pared by 4 bases and J by 7 bases, with 12 bases between. Germline V gives CDR1 SGHTA, CDR2 FQGNSA. The CDR3 contains 13 residues.

The chain carries TRBV9 and TRBJ1-2; D call uncertain. Trimming took off 7 bases at V and 8 bases at J, with 12 bases between the two ends. CDR3 length: 11 residues. CDR1 is SGDLS, CDR2 YYNGEE, per germline. CDR3 DNA sequence: TGTGCCAGCGGTTCCCCGGAGGGCTACACCTTC. Translation gives CASGSPEGYTF. Filled out from reference TRBV9 and TRBJ1-2, the complete variable domain reads DSGVTQTPKHLITATGQRVTLRCSPRSGDLSVYWYQQSLDQGLQFLIQYYNGEERAKGNILERFSAQQFPDLHSELNLSSLELGDSALYFCASGSPEGYTFGSGTRLTVV.

The gene calls are TRBV19 and TRBJ1-4; no reliable D call. Trimming stripped 5 bases from V and 3 bases from J, with 16 bases between. The CDR3 has 16 amino acids. Germline CDR1 LNHDA, CDR2 SQIVND (reference sequence). The CDR3 sequence is CASSPSGSGSNEKLFF. In DNA form, the CDR3 reads TGTGCCAGTAGTCCGTCGGGGTCTGGCTCTAATGAAAAACTGTTTTTT.